The 3 T cell receptor beta chains below were found in one sample sequenced in a study of spatial heterogeneity in lung cancer. Overall study findings and caveats: Within tumors, counts of expanded alpha and beta TCRs tracked tumor mutation counts.

Time point: sample taken at primary tumor resection. No antigens are known for them. A single record per CDR3 protein comes from TCRdb applying MiXCR to the 5' RACE reads. The sample has some 23,000 distinct CDR3 sequences; under 9% are singletons. This sample comprised lung tumor tissue, obtained at surgery. These receptors originate from a male donor with early-stage non-small cell lung cancer.

Within the sample, this clonotype is medium-sized (0.01 to 0.1%). This chain uses TRBV20-1 with TRBJ2-6; D is unresolved. Germline CDR1 DFQATT, CDR2 SNEGSKA (reference sequence). This CDR3 has 13 residues. V gave up 6 bases and J gave up 0 bases, with 6 bases separating them. In DNA form, the CDR3 reads TGCAGTGCGGATTTCTCTGGGGCCAACGTCCTGACTTTC. It yields the protein CSADFSGANVLTF.

This clonotype has at least ten counts. The J gene is TRBJ1-4, the V gene TRBV7-9; D is unresolved. The CDR3 loop spans 15 amino acids. The germline V gene has CDR1 SEHNR and CDR2 FQNEAQ (reference sequence). V dropped 1 base and J dropped 3 bases, with 9 bases sitting between them. The CDR3 coding sequence is TGTGCCAGCAGCTTAGGCCCAGCCCCTAATGAAAAACTGTTTTTT. It specifies CASSLGPAPNEKLFF.

There are a few counts of this clonotype. This chain joins TRBV6-6 and TRBJ2-3, with 7 nucleotides matching TRBD2. The CDR3 extends over 11 amino acids. CDR1 and CDR2 (germline): MNHNY, SVGAGI (reference sequence). J lost 8 bases, V lost 8 bases, and 4 bases had no gene match. The CDR3 DNA sequence: TGTGCCAGCGGACCGGGGGGTACGCAGTATTTT. It specifies CASGPGGTQYF.